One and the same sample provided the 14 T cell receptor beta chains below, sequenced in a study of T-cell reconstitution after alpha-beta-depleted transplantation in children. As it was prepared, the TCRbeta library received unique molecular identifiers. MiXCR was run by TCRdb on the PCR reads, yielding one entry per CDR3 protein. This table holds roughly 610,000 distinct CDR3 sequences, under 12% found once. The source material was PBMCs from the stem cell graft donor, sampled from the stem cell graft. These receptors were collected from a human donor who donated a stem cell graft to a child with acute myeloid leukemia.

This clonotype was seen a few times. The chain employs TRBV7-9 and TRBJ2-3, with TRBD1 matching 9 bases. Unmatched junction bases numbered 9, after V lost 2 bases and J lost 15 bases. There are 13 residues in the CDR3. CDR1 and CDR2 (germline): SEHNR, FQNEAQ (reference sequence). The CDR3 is CASSLSPGQGFYF. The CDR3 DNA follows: TGTGCCAGCAGCTTATCGCCGGGACAGGGTTTTTATTTT.

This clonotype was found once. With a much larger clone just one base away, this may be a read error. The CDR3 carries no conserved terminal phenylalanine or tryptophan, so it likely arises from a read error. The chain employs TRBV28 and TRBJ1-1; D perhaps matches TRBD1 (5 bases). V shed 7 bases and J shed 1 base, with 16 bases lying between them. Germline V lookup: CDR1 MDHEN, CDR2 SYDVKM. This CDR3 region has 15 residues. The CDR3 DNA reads TGTGCCAGCATCCGGGGCCAGAGGTGGAACACTGAAGCTTTCGTT. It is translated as CASIRGQRWNTEAFV.

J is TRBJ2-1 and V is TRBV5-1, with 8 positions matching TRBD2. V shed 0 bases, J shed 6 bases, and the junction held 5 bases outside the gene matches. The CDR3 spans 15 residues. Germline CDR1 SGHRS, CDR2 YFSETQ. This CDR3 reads CASSLEIAGPNEQFF. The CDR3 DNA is TGCGCCAGCAGCTTGGAAATAGCGGGACCCAATGAGCAGTTCTTC.

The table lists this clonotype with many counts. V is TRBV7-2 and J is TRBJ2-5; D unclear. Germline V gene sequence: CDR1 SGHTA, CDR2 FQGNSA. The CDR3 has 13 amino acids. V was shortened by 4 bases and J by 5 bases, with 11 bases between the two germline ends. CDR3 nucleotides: TGTGCCAGCAGCTCCGTAGTTAGGGAGACCCAGTACTTC. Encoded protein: CASSSVVRETQYF.

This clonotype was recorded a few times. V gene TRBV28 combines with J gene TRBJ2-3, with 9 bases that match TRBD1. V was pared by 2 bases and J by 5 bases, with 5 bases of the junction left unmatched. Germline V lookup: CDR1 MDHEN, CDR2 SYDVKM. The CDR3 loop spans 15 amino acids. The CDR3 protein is CASSLGQGMVDTQYF. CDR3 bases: TGTGCCAGCAGTTTAGGACAGGGGATGGTAGATACGCAGTATTTT. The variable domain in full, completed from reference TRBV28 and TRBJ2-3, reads DVKVTQSSRYLVKRTGEKVFLECVQDMDHENMFWYRQDPGLGLRLIYFSYDVKMKEKGDIPEGYSVSREKKERFSLILESASTNQTSMYLCASSLGQGMVDTQYFGPGTRLTVL.

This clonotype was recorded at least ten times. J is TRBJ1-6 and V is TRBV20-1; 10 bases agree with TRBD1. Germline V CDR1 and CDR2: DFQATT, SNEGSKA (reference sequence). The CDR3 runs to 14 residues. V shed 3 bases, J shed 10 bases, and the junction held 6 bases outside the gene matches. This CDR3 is CSASGGTGVSPLHF. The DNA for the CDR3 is TGCAGTGCTAGCGGGGGGACAGGGGTATCACCCCTCCACTTT.

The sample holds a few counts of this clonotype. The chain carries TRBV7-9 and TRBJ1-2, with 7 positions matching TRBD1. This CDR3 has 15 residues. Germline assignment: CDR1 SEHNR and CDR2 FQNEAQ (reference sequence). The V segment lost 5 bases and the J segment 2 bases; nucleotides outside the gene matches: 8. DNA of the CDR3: TGTGCCAGCAGCAAACTCAGGGGGGAAAACTATGGCTACACCTTC. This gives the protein CASSKLRGENYGYTF.

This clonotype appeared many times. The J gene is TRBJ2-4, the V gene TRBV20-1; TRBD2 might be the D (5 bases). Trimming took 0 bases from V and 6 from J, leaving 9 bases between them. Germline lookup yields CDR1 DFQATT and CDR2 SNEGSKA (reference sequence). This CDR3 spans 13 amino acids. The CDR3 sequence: CSARDEGPNIQYF. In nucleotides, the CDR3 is TGCAGTGCTAGAGACGAGGGCCCAAACATTCAGTACTTC.

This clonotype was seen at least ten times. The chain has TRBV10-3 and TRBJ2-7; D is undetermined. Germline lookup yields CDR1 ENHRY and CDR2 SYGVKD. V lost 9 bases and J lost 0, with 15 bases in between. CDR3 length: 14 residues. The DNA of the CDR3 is TGTGCCATAAATAACGGGCTTAGCTCCTACGAGCAGTACTTC. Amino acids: CAINNGLSSYEQYF.

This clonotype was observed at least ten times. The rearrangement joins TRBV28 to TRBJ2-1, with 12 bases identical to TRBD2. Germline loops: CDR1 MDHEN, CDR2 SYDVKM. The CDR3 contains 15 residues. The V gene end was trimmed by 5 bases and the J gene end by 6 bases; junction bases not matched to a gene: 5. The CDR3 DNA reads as TGTGCCAGCAGTCGACTAGCGGGAGTCTTCAATGAGCAGTTCTTC. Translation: CASSRLAGVFNEQFF.

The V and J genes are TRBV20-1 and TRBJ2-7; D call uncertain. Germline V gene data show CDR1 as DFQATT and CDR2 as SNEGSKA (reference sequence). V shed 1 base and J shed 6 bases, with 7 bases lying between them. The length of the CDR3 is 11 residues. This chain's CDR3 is CSARGRVEQYF. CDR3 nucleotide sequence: TGCAGTGCTAGAGGGCGAGTCGAGCAGTACTTC.

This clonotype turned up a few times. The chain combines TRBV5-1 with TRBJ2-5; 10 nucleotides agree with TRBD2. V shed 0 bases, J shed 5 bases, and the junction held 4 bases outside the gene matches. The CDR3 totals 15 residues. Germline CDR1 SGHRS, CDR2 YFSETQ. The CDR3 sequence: CASSLELAGRETQYF. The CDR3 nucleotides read TGCGCCAGCAGCTTGGAACTAGCGGGACGGGAGACCCAGTACTTC.

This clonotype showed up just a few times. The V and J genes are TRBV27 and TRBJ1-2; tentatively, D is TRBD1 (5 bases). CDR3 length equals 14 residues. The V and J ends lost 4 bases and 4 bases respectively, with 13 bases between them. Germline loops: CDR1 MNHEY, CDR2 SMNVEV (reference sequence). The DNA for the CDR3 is TGTGCCAGCAGTTGGGGAGGGGACGGCTATGGCTACACCTTC. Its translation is CASSWGGDGYGYTF.

CDR3 bases: TGCGCCAGCAGCCAAGGAGCCATCTACGAGCAGTACTTC. Translating gives CASSQGAIYEQYF. The rearrangement joins TRBV4-3 to TRBJ2-7; no reliable D call. The CDR3 is made up of 13 amino acids. The germline V gene encodes CDR1 LGHNA and CDR2 YSLEER. V shed 1 base and J shed 3 bases, with 7 bases lying between them.